This paragraph reports one T cell receptor (beta chain). It has no known antigen specificity. Library generation was performed with 5' RACE. Preparation of each TCR library used approximately 3.5 ug of total RNA. cDNA was synthesized with SMARTScribe reverse transcriptase in eight separate reactions per sample. During cDNA synthesis, template switching was used to introduce unique molecular identifiers that contained a 6-nucleotide sample barcode. Two nested PCRs of around 16 and 10 cycles amplified the TCRalpha and TCRbeta cDNA, and bead purification followed each PCR. Before amplification, the cDNA was treated with uracil DNA-glycosylase and purified using the QIAquick PCR purification kit. The second PCR added Illumina TruSeq-compatible adapters along with sample-specific barcodes. Library quality and concentration were assessed using TapeStation and Qubit, and roughly 5.5 ng of each library was pooled. Pooled libraries were sequenced on an Illumina HiSeq2500 single-index Rapid Run with 2 x 100 bp reads and custom sequencing primers. The original pipeline was this. MiGEC version 1.2.6 was used for UMI-based consensus assembly to correct PCR and sequencing errors. MiXCR version 2.1.1 handled V(D)J alignment, clonotype assembly and CDR3 extraction. To normalise gene usage, clonotype sharing and MAIT/NKT TCR abundance, the analysis used the top 1000, 10 000 and 20 000 clonotypes per sample. Diversity was computed as the inverse Simpson index with the vegan R package after downsampling to 27 000 UMIs. Paired Mann-Whitney U tests were applied to discordant twin pairs, and Benjamini-Hochberg correction was used for multiple testing. Through TCRdb reprocessing, the reads give one entry per CDR3 protein sequence; DNA is omitted. TCRdb, not the original authors, processed these V and J calls. This sample's table lists about 210,000 distinct CDR3 sequences. The ten top clones hold 7.5% to 9.5% of the sample.

From the cysteine through the phenylalanine, the CDR3 covers 13 amino acids. No DNA sequence was recorded. CDR1 LNHDA and CDR2 SQIVND are derived from the germline V gene (reference sequence). An approximately 2.5 ml peripheral blood sample was drawn into PAXgene tubes per donor and stored at -80°C. Total RNA was isolated from whole blood with the PAXgene blood miRNA kit on an automated QIAcube, without T cell sorting. Peripheral blood from monozygotic twin pairs who were concordant or discordant for inflammatory bowel disease underwent deep TCRalpha and TCRbeta repertoire profiling using unique molecular barcoding. For every twin pair, smoking habits were documented, and each individual was categorised as a current, former or never smoker. The data are from a study of monozygotic twins with inflammatory bowel disease (dated by TCRdb to about 2019). Background on the whole study: The full study comprised 28 monozygotic twin pairs: nine German pairs (four IBD-concordant, five IBD-discordant) and 19 IBD-discordant Danish pairs. The search for disease-associated traits relied mainly on comparing IBD patients with their genetically identical healthy co-twins within discordant pairs. Each individual had, on average, about 151 000 unique TCRalpha sequences and 181 000 unique TCRbeta sequences available for analysis. The paper's findings and limits, for the study overall: IBD patients had lower TCRbeta repertoire diversity, measured by the inverse Simpson index, than their healthy co-twins. Fewer clonotypes were shared with other individuals by IBD patients than by healthy twins, most markedly in patients showing signs of disease activity. No single strong signal or clonotype linked to IBD turned up in the results, so the idea that one exists was not supported. Repertoire similarity did not differ between concordant and discordant twins, possibly due to limited statistical power. Because patients were on differing immunosuppressive treatments, the repertoires may have picked up extra background noise and inter-individual variability. Distinction between different T cell subtypes could not be achieved in the analysis.

The sample taken for sequencing was blood. This receptor chain uses TRBV19 and TRBJ1-1; TCRdb returns TRBD1, unconfirmable since there is no DNA. This TCR came from a human donor with ulcerative colitis or Crohn's disease, or a healthy co-twin of an affected twin (not recorded which). The CDR3 region has the sequence CASNLGPDTEAFF.